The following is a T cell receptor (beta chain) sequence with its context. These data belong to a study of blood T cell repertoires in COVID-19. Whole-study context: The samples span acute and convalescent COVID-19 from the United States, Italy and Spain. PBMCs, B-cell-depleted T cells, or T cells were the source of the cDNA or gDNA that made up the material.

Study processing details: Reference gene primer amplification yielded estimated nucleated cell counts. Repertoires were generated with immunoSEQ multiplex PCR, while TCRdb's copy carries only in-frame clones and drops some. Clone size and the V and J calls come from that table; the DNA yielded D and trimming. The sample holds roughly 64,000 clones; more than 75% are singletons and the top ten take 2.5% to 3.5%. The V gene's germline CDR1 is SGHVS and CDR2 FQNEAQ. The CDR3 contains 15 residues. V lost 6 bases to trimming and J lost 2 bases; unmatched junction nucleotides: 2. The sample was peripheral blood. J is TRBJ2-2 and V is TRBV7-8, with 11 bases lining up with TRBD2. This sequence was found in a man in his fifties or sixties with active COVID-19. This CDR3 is CASRLAGANTGELFF. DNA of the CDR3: TGTGCCAGCAGACTAGCGGGGGCTAACACCGGGGAGCTGTTTTTT.